The clone carrying this TCR beta chain was observed a few times. Its antigen is unknown. The data originate from a study of blood T cells in healthy people across ages. Whole-study results and caveats: Per million T cells, the diversity of TCR beta decreased roughly linearly as age advanced.

V was shortened by 2 bases and J by 5 bases, with 10 bases between the two germline ends. CDR1 and CDR2 from the germline V gene are SGHTA and FQGNSA. This CDR3 has 13 amino acids. Each of the donors had approximately 10 milliliters of peripheral blood drawn into EDTA-treated Vacutainer tubes. Combining a sample-barcoded 5' primer with a J-beta primer mix, a second PCR ran for roughly 7 to 12 cycles. TCRdb re-called the 5' RACE reads with MiXCR, one entry per CDR3 protein. The repertoire has 650,000 to 800,000 distinct CDR3 sequences, more than 40% of them found once; the top ten carry around 21%. This TCR derives from a man aged 55-75 years in good health. Sequencing was carried out using blood. The V call is TRBV7-2, the J call TRBJ2-7, with D perhaps matching TRBD1 (6 bases). CDR3 bases: TGTGCCAGCAGCTTATCAGGGGCCCACGAGCAGTACTTC. The encoded protein is CASSLSGAHEQYF.